This T cell receptor beta chain was sequenced in a study of tissue T cells after allogeneic stem cell transplantation. Concerning this clone itself: Genes and germline come from the mouse. The CDR3 extends 1 residue past the end of the read, so its final part is completed from the germline J gene.

This CDR3 has 11 amino acids. In germline, CDR1 is GFQATS, CDR2 STVNSAI. V gave up 5 bases and J gave up 4 bases, with 8 bases separating them. Clones were sequenced by immunoSEQ multiplex PCR, and TCRdb holds only the in-frame ones, with some missing. The profile shows about 21,000 clones, 55% to 80% of them singletons. The genes are TRBV20 and TRBJ1-1; D is uncertain. The specimen was spleen. This TCR was sampled from a female BALB/c mouse in good health. This strain's MHC haplotype is H2-d. The DNA read from the CDR3 is TGTGGTGCTCTCCGGGGCACAGAAGTCTTC. Its protein product is CGALRGTEVF. The complete CDR3 protein is CGALRGTEVFF.